Below, one T cell receptor (beta chain) is given with its context. These data are taken from a study of shared clonotypes between healthy human individuals. CDR1 and CDR2 (germline): MDHEN, SYDVKM. Trimming removed 3 bases from V and 2 bases from J, with 10 bases in between. CDR3 length equals 14 residues. Replicate PCRs run on unsorted PBMC used roughly 0.3 ug DNA, which was 30,000 or so T cell genomes. Sequencing used immunoSEQ multiplex PCR; TCRdb keeps in-frame clones, though not all of them. The sample includes more than 400,000 clones, 65% to 85% of them seen just once. J is TRBJ1-1 and V is TRBV28; the D gene is possibly TRBD1 (5 bases). Source material: PBMCs. This clonotype was obtained from a woman aged 40 to 55 in good health. Some clones in this sample may be carry-over from other donors' samples. CDR3 sequence: CASSFIGTNTEAFF. Written as DNA, the CDR3 is TGTGCCAGCAGTTTCATTGGGACTAACACTGAAGCTTTCTTT.